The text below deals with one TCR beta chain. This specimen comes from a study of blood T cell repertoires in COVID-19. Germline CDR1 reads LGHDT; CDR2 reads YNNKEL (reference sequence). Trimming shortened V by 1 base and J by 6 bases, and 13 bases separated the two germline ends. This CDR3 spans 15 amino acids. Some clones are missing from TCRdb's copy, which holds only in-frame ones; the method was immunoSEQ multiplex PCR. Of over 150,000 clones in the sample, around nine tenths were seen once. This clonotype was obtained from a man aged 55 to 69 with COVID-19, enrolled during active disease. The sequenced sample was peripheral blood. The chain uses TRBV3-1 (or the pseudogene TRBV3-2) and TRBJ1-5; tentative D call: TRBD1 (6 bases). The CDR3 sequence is CASSQGAGAGQPQHF. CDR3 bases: TGTGCCAGCAGCCAAGGGGCAGGGGCTGGTCAGCCCCAGCATTTT.